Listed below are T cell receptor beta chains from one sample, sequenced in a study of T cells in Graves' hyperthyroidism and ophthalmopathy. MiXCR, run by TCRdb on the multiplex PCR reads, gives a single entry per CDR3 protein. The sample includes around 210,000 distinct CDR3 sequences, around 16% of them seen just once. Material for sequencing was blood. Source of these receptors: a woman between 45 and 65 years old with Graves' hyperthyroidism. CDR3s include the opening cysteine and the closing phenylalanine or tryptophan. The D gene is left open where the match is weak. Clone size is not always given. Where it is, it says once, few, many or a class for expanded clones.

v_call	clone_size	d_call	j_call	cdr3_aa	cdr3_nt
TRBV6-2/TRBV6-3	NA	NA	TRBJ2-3	CASSSPGISTDTQYF	TGTGCCAGCAGTTCCCCGGGAATTAGCACAGATACGCAGTATTTT
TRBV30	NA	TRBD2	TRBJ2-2	CAWNEGKRLAGGGRELFF	TGTGCCTGGAATGAAGGAAAAAGACTAGCGGGAGGCGGGCGGGAGCTGTTTTTT
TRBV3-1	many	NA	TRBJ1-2	CASSRRGASNYGYTF	TGTGCCAGCAGCCGGCGGGGGGCGAGTAACTATGGCTACACCTTC
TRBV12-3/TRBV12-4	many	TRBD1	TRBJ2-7	CASSRRGRDYEQYF	TGTGCCAGCAGTCGAAGGGGGCGCGATTACGAGCAGTACTTC
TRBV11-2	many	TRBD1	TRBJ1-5	CASSPLPDRGNQPQHF	TGTGCCAGCAGCCCGCTTCCGGACAGGGGCAATCAGCCCCAGCATTTT
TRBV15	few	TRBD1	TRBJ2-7	CATSREGDRVDEQYF	TGTGCCACCAGCAGAGAGGGGGACAGGGTCGACGAGCAGTACTTC
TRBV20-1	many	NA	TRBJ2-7	CSAPIASRGYEQYF	TGCAGTGCTCCCATCGCCAGCCGAGGCTACGAGCAGTACTTC
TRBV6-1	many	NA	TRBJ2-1	CASSTLGGGDEQFF	TGTGCCAGCAGTACCCTAGGAGGAGGGGATGAGCAGTTCTTC
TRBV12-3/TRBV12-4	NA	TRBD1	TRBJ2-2	CASGTGGTGEPFF	TGTGCCAGTGGGACAGGGGGCACCGGGGAGCCGTTTTTT
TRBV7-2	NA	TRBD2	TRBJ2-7	CASSSQLAGGRIYEQYF	TGTGCCAGCAGCTCCCAACTAGCGGGAGGGCGGATCTACGAGCAGTACTTC
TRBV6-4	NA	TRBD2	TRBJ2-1	CASSEGLAGEFGYNEQFF	TGTGCCAGCAGTGAGGGACTAGCGGGAGAATTCGGGTACAATGAGCAGTTCTTC
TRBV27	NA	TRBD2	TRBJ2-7	CASRTTLSPSGHNSYEQYF	TGTGCCAGCAGGACAACATTATCCCCTAGCGGGCATAATTCCTACGAGCAGTACTTC
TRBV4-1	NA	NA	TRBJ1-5	CASSLTTFQPQHF	TGCGCCAGCAGTCTCACGACTTTTCAGCCCCAGCATTTT
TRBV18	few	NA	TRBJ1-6	CASSPRAGEASPLHF	TGTGCCAGCTCACCACGGGCAGGGGAAGCATCACCCCTCCACTTT
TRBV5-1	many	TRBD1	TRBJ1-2	CASSSGQTLDYGYTF	TGCGCCAGCAGCTCGGGACAGACCCTGGACTATGGCTACACCTTC
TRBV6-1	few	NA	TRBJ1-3	CASSSGPGNTIYF	TGTGCCAGCAGTTCGGGTCCAGGAAACACCATATATTTT
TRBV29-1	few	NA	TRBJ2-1	CSVDLVGPGFGDNEQFF	TGCAGCGTTGACCTAGTCGGACCCGGATTCGGGGACAATGAGCAGTTCTTC
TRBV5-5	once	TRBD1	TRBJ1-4	CASSQQGPRNEKLFF	TGTGCCAGCAGTCAACAGGGGCCCCGTAATGAAAAACTGTTTTTT
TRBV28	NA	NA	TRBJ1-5	CASSRQRYQPQHF	TGTGCCAGCAGCCGTCAGAGGTATCAGCCCCAGCATTTT
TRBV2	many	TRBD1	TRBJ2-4	CASSATGVGKNIQYF	TGTGCCAGCAGTGCCACAGGGGTCGGCAAAAACATTCAGTACTTC
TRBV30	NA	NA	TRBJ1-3	CAWTEGLAGNTIYF	TGTGCCTGGACGGAGGGGCTCGCTGGAAACACCATATATTTT
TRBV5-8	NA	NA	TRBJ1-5	CASSLRRQTNSNQPQHF	TGTGCCAGCAGCTTGCGTCGGCAGACTAATAGCAATCAGCCCCAGCATTTT
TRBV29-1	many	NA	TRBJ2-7	CSVGVRAKPLSYEQYF	TGCAGCGTTGGTGTCAGGGCGAAGCCCTTGTCCTACGAGCAGTACTTC
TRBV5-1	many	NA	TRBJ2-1	CASSLGPIMRQLYNEQFF	TGCGCCAGCAGCTTGGGGCCTATAATGCGCCAACTTTACAATGAGCAGTTCTTC
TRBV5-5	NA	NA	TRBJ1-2	CASSLVVGLGGYTF	TGTGCCAGCAGCTTGGTGGTGGGACTCGGTGGCTACACCTTC
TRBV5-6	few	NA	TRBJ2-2	CASSLGKATGELFF	TGTGCCAGCAGCTTGGGTAAAGCTACCGGGGAGCTGTTTTTT
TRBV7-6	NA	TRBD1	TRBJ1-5	CASSLSDRGNQPQHF	TGTGCCAGCAGCTTATCAGACAGGGGGAATCAGCCCCAGCATTTT
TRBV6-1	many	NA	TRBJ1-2	CASSVLPPSGSYGYTF	TGTGCCAGCAGTGTCCTTCCACCTTCGGGGAGCTATGGCTACACCTTC
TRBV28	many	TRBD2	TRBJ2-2	CASRTHGTSWTGELFF	TGTGCCAGCCGAACTCACGGGACTAGCTGGACCGGGGAGCTGTTTTTT
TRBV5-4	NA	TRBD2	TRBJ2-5	CASSLLGTSGRETQYF	TGTGCCAGCAGCCTCCTGGGGACTAGCGGCCGAGAGACCCAGTACTTC
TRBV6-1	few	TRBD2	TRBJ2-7	CASKKREWDTYEQYF	TGTGCCAGTAAAAAGCGGGAGTGGGATACCTACGAGCAGTACTTC
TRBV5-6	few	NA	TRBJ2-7	CASSGQSYEQYF	TGTGCCAGCAGCGGACAATCCTACGAGCAGTACTTC
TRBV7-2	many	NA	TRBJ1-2	CASSLSHSAYGYTF	TGTGCCAGCAGCTTATCTCACAGCGCCTATGGCTACACCTTC
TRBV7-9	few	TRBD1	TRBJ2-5	CASSLERQGETQYF	TGTGCCAGCAGCTTGGAGAGACAGGGAGAGACCCAGTACTTC
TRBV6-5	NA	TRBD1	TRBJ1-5	CASSYSRQGVQPQHF	TGTGCCAGCAGTTACTCGAGGCAGGGGGTCCAGCCCCAGCATTTT
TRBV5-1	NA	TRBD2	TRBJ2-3	CASSLKGATSGGPTDTQYF	TGCGCCAGCAGCTTGAAAGGGGCGACTAGCGGGGGACCCACAGATACGCAGTATTTT
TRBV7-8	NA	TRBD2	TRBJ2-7	CASSPRRAGGTYEQYF	TGTGCCAGCAGCCCCCGTCGCGCGGGAGGAACCTACGAGCAGTACTTC
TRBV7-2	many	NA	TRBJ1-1	CASSLAGQPNTEAFF	TGTGCCAGCAGCTTAGCGGGACAACCTAACACTGAAGCTTTCTTT
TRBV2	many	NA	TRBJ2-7	CASSLEQRYEQYF	TGTGCCAGCAGCCTTGAACAGAGATACGAGCAGTACTTC
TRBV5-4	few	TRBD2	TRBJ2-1	CASSLDKEPAGVLYNEQFF	TGTGCCAGCAGCTTGGATAAAGAGCCAGCGGGAGTCCTCTACAATGAGCAGTTCTTC
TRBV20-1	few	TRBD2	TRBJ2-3	CSARGLAGGPVRTDTQYF	TGCAGTGCTAGAGGTTTAGCGGGGGGCCCCGTTCGCACAGATACGCAGTATTTT
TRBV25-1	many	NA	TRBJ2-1	CASSSPWGPHYNEQFF	TGTGCCAGCAGTTCCCCCTGGGGTCCCCACTACAATGAGCAGTTCTTC
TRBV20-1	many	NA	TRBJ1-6	CSAKINSPLHF	TGCAGTGCTAAAATAAATTCACCCCTCCACTTT
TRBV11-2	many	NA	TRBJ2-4	CASRTLAKNIQYF	TGTGCCAGCAGAACACTGGCGAAAAACATTCAGTACTTC